The clone carrying this T cell receptor (beta chain) turned up a few times. Antigen unknown. The data were obtained in a study of molecular identifiers for immune sequencing clone quantification. Whole-study results and caveats: Effector cells had over 99% of their molecules in clones above 20 RNA copies, while naive cells had under 1%.

Bulk TCR libraries were made with methods that had been previously described and with listed TCR primers. TCRdb re-derived calls from the PCR reads in MiXCR, one entry per CDR3 protein. The sample shows about 70,000 distinct CDR3 sequences, 15% to 20% of them seen only once. The CDR3 runs to 12 residues. V dropped 2 bases and J dropped 7 bases, with 6 bases sitting between them. J is TRBJ2-1 and V is TRBV12-3 or TRBV12-4; TRBD2 might be the D (6 bases). The source material was naive CD8+ T cells from blood, with Jurkat cell RNA spiked in. Indicated subset: FACS-sorted CD8+CD4-CCR7+CD45RA+ naive T cells. This clonotype was obtained from a human donor in good health. Some libraries in this study had Jurkat cell RNA spiked in. CDR3 DNA: TGTGCCAGCAGTTTAAGCGGGAATGAGCAGTTCTTC. Encoded protein: CASSLSGNEQFF.